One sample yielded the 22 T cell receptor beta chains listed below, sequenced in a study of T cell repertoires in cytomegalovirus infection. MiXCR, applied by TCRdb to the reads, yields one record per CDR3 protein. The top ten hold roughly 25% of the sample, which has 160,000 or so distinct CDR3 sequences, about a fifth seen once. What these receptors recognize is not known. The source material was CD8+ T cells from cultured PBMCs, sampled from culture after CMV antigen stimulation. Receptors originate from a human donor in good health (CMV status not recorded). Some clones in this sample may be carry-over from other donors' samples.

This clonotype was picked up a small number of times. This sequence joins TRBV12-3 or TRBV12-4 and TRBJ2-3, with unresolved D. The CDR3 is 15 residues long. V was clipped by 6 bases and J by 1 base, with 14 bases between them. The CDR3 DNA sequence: TGTGCCAGCAGAAGTCCCCGATCCGGCACAGATACGCAGTATTTT. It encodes CASRSPRSGTDTQYF.

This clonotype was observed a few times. The DNA of the CDR3 is TGTGCCAGCAGTGAAGAGGAGGGGGTTGACACCGGGGAGCTGTTTTTT. Translating it yields CASSEEEGVDTGELFF. The chain is built from TRBV6-1 and TRBJ2-2; possibly TRBD1 or TRBD2 for D (6 bases each). Trimming left V 1 base short and J 3 bases short, with 12 bases between. The germline CDR1 and CDR2 sequences are MNHNS and SASEGT. CDR3 length: 16 amino acids.

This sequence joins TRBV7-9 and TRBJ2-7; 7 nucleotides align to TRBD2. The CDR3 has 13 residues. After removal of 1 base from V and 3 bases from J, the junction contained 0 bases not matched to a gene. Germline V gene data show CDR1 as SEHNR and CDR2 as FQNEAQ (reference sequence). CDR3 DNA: TGTGCCAGCAGCTTAGGGGAGGGCTACGAGCAGTACTTC. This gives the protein CASSLGEGYEQYF.

The CDR3 DNA sequence: TGTGCCAGCAGTGAAGACAGGGCCTCCTACGAGCAGTACTTC. Its protein is CASSEDRASYEQYF. The chain uses TRBV6-1 and TRBJ2-7; tentative D call: TRBD1 (6 bases). Deletions cut 1 base from V and 0 bases from J, with 7 bases between. Germline V CDR1 and CDR2: MNHNS, SASEGT. The CDR3 has 14 residues.

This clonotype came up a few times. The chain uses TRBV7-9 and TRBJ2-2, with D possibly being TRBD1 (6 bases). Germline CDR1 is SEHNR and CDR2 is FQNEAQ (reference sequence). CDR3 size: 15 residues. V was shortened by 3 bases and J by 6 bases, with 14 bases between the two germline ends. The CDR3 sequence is CASSFQGKDAGELFF. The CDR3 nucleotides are TGTGCCAGCAGCTTCCAGGGGAAGGACGCCGGGGAGCTGTTTTTT. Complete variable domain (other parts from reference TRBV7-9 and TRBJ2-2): DTGVSQNPRHKITKRGQNVTFRCDPISEHNRLYWYRQTLGQGPEFLTYFQNEAQLEKSRLLSDRFSAERPKGSFSTLEIQRTEQGDSAMYLCASSFQGKDAGELFFGEGSRLTVL.

The CDR3 coding sequence is TGTGCCAGCAGCTTAGTGGCTAGCGGGCGCTGGAGCACAGATACGCAGTATTTT. Its translation is CASSLVASGRWSTDTQYF. The rearrangement uses TRBV7-2 and TRBJ2-3; 8 bases are a match to TRBD2. J gave up 0 bases and V 1 base, and 9 bases lay outside the gene matches. This CDR3 region has 18 residues. Germline loops: CDR1 SGHTA, CDR2 FQGNSA.

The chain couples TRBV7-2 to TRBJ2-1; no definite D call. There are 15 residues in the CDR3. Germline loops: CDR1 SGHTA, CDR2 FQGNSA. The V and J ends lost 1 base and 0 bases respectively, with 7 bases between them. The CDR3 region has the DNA TGTGCCAGCAGCTTAGTGTATAACTCCTACAATGAGCAGTTCTTC. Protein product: CASSLVYNSYNEQFF.

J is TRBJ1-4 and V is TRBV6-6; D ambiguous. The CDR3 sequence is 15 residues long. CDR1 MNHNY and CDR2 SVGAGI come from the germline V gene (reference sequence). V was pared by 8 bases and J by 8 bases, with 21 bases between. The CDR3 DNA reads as TGTGCCAGCTCCCCTTCGGCCGGAGTTTGGGAAAAACTGTTTTTT. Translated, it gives CASSPSAGVWEKLFF.

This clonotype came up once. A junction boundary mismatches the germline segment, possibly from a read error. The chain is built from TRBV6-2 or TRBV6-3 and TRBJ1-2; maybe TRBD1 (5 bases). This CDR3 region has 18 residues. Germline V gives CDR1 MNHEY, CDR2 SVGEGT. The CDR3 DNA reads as TGTGCCAGCAGTCACTCCTACTTAATCAGGGTAAATAAGGACGGCTACACCTTC. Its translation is CASSHSYLIRVNKDGYTF.

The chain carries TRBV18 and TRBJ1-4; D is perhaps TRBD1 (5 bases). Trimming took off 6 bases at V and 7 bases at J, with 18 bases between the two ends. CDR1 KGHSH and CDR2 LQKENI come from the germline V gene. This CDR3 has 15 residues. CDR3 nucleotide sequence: TGTGCCAGCTCCCCGATGGGAGGGACGGGTGAAAAACTGTTTTTT. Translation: CASSPMGGTGEKLFF.

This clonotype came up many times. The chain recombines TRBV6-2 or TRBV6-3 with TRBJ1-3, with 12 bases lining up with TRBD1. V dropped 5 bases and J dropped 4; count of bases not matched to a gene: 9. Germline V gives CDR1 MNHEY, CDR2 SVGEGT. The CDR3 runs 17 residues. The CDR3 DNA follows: TGTGCCAGCAGTCCAACGGGACAGGGGGCGTACGGAAACACCATATATTTT. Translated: CASSPTGQGAYGNTIYF.

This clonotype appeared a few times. This CDR3 reads CASSLAKGGTANYGYTF. The CDR3 bases are TGTGCCAGCAGTTTAGCGAAAGGGGGGACAGCCAACTATGGCTACACCTTC. J is TRBJ1-2 and V is TRBV12-3 or TRBV12-4, with 7 bases lining up with TRBD1. V shed 0 bases and J 2 bases; nucleotides not matched to a gene: 9. The CDR3 contains 17 residues.

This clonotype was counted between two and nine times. This chain's CDR3 is CASSSTIGQSYEQYF. CDR3 in DNA: TGTGCCAGCAGCTCGACGATTGGACAGTCCTACGAGCAGTACTTC. This chain joins TRBV7-2 and TRBJ2-7; D might be TRBD1 (6 bases). CDR1 is SGHTA and CDR2 is FQGNSA in the germline V gene. CDR3 size: 15 residues. The V and J ends lost 4 bases and 1 base respectively, with 14 bases between them.

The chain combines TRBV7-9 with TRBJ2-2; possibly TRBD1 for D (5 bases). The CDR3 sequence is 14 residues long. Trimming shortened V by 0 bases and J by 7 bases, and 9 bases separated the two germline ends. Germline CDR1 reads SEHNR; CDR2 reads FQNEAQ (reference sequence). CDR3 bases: TGTGCCAGCAGCTTAGCCCCCAGGGACGGGGAGCTGTTTTTT. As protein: CASSLAPRDGELFF.

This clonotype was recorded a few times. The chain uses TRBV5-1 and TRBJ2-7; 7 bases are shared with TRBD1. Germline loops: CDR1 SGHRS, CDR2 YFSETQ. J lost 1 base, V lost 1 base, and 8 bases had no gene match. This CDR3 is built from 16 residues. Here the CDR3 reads CASSLSRQGDSYEQYF. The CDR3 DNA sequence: TGCGCCAGCAGCTTGAGCCGACAGGGAGATTCCTACGAGCAGTACTTC.

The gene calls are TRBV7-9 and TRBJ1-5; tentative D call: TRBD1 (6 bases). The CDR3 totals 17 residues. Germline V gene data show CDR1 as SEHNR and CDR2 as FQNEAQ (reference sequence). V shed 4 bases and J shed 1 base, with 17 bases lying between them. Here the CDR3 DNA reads TGTGCCAGCAGCTCCTATCCACAGGGTACGAGCAATCAGCCCCAGCATTTT. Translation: CASSSYPQGTSNQPQHF.

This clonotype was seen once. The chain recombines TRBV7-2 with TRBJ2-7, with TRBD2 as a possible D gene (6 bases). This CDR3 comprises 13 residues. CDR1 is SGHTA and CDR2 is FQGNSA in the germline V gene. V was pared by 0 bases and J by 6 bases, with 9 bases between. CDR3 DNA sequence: TGTGCCAGCAGCTTAGCGGGGGACTTCGAGCAGTACTTC. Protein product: CASSLAGDFEQYF.

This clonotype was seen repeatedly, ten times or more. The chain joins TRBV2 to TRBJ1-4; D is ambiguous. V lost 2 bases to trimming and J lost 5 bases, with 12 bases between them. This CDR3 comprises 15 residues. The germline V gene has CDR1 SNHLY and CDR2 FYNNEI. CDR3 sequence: CASSEFGQENEKLFF. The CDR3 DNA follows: TGTGCCAGCAGTGAATTCGGGCAGGAAAATGAAAAACTGTTTTTT.

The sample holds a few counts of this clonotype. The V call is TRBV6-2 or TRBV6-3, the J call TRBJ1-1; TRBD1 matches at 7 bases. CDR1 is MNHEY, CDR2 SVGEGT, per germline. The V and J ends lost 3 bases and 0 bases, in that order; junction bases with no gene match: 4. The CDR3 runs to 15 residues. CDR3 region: CASSYRQGLNTEAFF. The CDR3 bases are TGTGCCAGCAGTTATCGACAGGGATTGAACACTGAAGCTTTCTTT.

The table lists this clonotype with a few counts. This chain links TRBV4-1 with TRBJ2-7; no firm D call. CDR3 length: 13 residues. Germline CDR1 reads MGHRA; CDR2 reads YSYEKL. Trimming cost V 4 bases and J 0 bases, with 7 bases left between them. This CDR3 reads CASSPGYSYEQYF. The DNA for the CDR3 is TGCGCCAGCAGCCCAGGATACTCCTACGAGCAGTACTTC.

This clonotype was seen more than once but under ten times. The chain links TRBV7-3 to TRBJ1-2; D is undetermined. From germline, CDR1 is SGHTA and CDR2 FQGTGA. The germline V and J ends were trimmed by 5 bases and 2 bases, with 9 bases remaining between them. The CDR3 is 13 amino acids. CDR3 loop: CASSPGVNYGYTF. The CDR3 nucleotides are TGTGCCAGCAGCCCCGGGGTAAACTATGGCTACACCTTC.

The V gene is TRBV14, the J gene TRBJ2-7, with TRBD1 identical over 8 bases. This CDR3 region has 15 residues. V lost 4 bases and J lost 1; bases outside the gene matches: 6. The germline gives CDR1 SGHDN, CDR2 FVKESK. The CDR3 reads CASSPGQGESYEQYF. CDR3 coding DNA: TGTGCCAGCAGCCCCGGACAGGGTGAGTCCTACGAGCAGTACTTC.